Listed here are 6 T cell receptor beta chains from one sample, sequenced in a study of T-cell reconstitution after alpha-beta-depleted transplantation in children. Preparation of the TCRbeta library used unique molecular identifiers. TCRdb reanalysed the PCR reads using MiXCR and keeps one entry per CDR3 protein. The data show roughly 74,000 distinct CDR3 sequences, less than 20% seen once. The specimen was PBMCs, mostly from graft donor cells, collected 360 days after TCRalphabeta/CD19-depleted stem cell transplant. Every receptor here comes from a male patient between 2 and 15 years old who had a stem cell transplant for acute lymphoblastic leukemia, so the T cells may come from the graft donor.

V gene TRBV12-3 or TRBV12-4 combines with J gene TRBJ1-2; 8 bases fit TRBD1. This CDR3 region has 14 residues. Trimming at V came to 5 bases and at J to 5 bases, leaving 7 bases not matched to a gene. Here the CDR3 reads CASSPPGTGYGYTF. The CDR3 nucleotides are TGTGCCAGCAGTCCCCCAGGGACAGGATATGGCTACACCTTC.

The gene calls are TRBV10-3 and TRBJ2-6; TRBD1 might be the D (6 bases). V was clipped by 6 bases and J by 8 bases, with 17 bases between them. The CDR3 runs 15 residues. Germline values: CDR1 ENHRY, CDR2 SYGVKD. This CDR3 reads CAIRTTGLGSNVLTF. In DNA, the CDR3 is TGTGCCATCAGAACGACAGGTCTCGGATCCAACGTCCTGACTTTC.

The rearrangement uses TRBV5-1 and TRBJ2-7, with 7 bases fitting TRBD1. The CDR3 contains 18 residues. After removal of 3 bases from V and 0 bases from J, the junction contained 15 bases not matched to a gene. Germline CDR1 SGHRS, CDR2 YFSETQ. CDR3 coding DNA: TGCGCCAGCAGCTCCACCTACATGGACAGGACCCGCTCCTACGAGCAGTACTTC. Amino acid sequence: CASSSTYMDRTRSYEQYF.

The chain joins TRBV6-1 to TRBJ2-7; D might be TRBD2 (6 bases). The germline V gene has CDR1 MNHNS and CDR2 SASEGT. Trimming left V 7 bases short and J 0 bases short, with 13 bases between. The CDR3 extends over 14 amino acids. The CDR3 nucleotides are TGTGCCAGCAAGACCGTAGCGGCCTCCTACGAGCAGTACTTC. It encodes CASKTVAASYEQYF.

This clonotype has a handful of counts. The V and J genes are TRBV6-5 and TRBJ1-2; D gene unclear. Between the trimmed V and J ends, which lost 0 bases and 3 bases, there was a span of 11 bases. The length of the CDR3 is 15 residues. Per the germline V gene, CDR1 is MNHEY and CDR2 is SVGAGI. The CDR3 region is CASSYSGIYDYGYTF. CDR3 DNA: TGTGCCAGCAGTTACTCGGGTATATACGACTATGGCTACACCTTC.

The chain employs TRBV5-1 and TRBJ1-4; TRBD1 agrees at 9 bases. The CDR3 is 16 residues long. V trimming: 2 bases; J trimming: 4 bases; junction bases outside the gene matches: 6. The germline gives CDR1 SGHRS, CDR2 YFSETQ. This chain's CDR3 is CASSLQGARSNEKLFF. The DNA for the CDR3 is TGCGCCAGCAGCTTACAGGGGGCGCGTAGTAATGAAAAACTGTTTTTT.